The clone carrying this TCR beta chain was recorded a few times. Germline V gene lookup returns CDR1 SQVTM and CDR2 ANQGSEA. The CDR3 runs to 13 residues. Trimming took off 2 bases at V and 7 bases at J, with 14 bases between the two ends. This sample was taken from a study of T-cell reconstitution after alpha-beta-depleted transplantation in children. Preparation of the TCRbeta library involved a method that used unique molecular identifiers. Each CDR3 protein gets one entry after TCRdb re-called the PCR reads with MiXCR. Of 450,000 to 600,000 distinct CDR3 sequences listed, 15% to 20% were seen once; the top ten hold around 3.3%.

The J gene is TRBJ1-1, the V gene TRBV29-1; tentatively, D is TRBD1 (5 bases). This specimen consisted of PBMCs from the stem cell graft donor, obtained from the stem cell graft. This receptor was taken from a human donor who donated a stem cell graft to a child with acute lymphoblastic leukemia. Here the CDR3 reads CSVEKGGAGEAFF. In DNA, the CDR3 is TGCAGCGTTGAAAAAGGAGGGGCTGGTGAAGCTTTCTTT.